Detailed here is one T cell receptor beta chain. Its specificity is not known. The sample originates from a study of CXCR3-negative and CXCR3-positive naive CD8 T cells. Study background: TRB reads totalled about 135 million, about 1.5 +/- 0.3 million per library. Study results and limitations: TRB CDR3s of CXCR3-positive naive cells were more hydrophobic than those of CXCR3-negative naive cells.

The authors made the TRB cDNA libraries by 5' RACE using UMI labels. TCRdb re-called the 5' RACE reads, yielding one record per CDR3 amino acid sequence without DNA. Its clone listing holds about 130,000 distinct CDR3 sequences. Among CD8+ T cells, naive ones were CD45RO-CCR7+CD27+CD95-. Germline loops: CDR1 SQVTM, CDR2 ANQGSEA. The CDR3 consists of 14 residues. This clonotype was sampled from a human donor in good health. Some clones in this sample may be carry-over from other donors' samples. This chain joins TRBV29-1 and TRBJ2-3; TCRdb designates TRBD1, a call that cannot be tested without DNA. Source material: naive CXCR3- CD8+ T cells from blood. Subset described: CD45RO-CCR7+CD27+CD95- naive CD8+ T cells lacking CXCR3 (TNR3-). CDR3 amino acids: CSVEVGDSTDTQYF.